This T cell receptor (beta chain) was sequenced during a study of graft-versus-host responses after intestinal transplantation (dated by TCRdb to 2020 to 2023). Turning to the overall study: The transplants that recipients received were multivisceral, liver-intestinal, or isolated intestinal. Anti-thymocyte globulin induction was given to all recipients, followed by maintenance tacrolimus and steroids for approximately 3 years. Graft-versus-host and host-versus-graft alloreactive T cell clones were tracked in the graft, circulation and bone marrow after intestinal transplantation using bulk TCR-beta CDR3 sequencing. Alloreactive clones were identified by sequencing pre-transplant mixed lymphocyte reaction products and comparing them with unstimulated pre-transplant donor and recipient T cells. The cohort enrolled under 30 intestinal transplant recipients, one of whom was a retransplant, and a few patients without pretransplant specimens were excluded. A peak of at least 4% donor T cells among recipient peripheral blood mononuclear cells was the definition used for donor T cell macrochimerism. Samples from three later patients were sequenced in-house on an Illumina MiSeq with MiXCR processing rather than by the commercial service.

The time point label, as the study defines it: cells obtained before transplantation from donor or recipient. CD3+CD4+ and CD3+CD8+ populations were FACS-sorted from unstimulated pre-transplant donor and recipient cells taken from spleen or lymph nodes. On this clone itself: Its antigen is still unknown. Qualities for individual bases were not recorded, and no much larger clone is one base off.

Points the paper makes about the study in general: Peak levels of circulating GvH clones were associated with declines in HvG clones early after transplant. The relatively low number and heterogeneity of intestinal transplant patients limited the conclusions. GvH clones turned up in recipient bone marrow, with some appearing earlier in ileal mucosa or blood, a pattern consistent with an intestinal mucosal origin. High GvH to HvG T cell clonal ratios were observed in the allografts of patients with donor T cell macrochimerism.

Via the germline V gene, CDR1 is MGHRA and CDR2 YSYEKL. The CDR3 goes from the cysteine to the phenylalanine over 15 residues. The entry retains the CDR3 DNA only, 45 bases that are in frame from base 1. V is shortened by 4 bases, J by 1 base, and the region joining them spans 13 bases. Library preparation used the immunoSEQ multiplex PCR assay. For most patients, genomic DNA was isolated with the Qiagen DNeasy Blood and Tissue Kit and sent frozen to Adaptive Biotechnologies for TCR sequencing. Adaptive Biotechnologies carried out high-throughput TCR-beta CDR3 sequencing of genomic DNA for most patients. The published analysis was carried out like this. Adaptive's ImmunoSEQ software was the source of the TCR sequencing data for 15 to 20 patients, while a few other patients were processed with MiXCR and VDJtools. CD4 versus CD8 sorting errors were corrected by removing sequences found in both subsets at a frequency ratio below 5:1. CDR3 nucleotide sequences shared by donor and recipient were removed because the origin of these sequences could not be assigned. To be classed as alloreactive, a clone needed at least 2-fold expansion over unstimulated cells and a minimum CFSE-low frequency of 0.002% (template counts) or 0.001% (read counts). Clones detected in sequenced pre-transplant spleen, lymph node, or MLR CFSE-low populations of the donor or recipient were defined as mappable. The cumulative frequency of alloreactive clones was calculated as a percentage of all sequences, weighted by copy number. TCRdb took over this immuneACCESS table, retaining in-frame rearrangements with V and J assigned. Such tables are incomplete; in checked studies, under half of the missing clones stem from an unresolved V gene, and the remainder is unexplained. From that table come the V and J calls and clone size; the DNA was used to work out D and trimming. Counted in this sample were approximately 80,000 clones; approximately 88% of them appeared once. The ten top clones hold approximately 0.35% of the sample.

The sequence was obtained from a human donor who received an intestinal transplant. Here the sequenced sample was unstimulated CD4+ T cells sorted from spleen or lymph node cells, taken before intestinal transplant. Recombination joined TRBV4-1 with TRBJ1-1; the D gene cannot be resolved reliably. CDR3 sequence: CASSPTGVRNTEAFF. The DNA sequence is as follows: TGCGCCAGCAGCCCCACCGGGGTGCGGAACACTGAAGCTTTCTTT.